In this sample, the clone carrying this T cell receptor beta chain turned up a few times. Its target is unknown. This entry comes from a study of radiation and T cells in renal cell carcinoma. About the study: Nephrectomy followed 15 Gy stereotactic body radiation by 4 weeks. Study-wide points: From baseline, blood top tumor clonotypes peaked at 2 weeks post-radiation. Pretreatment tumor biopsies were lacking, so baseline clonotypes are unknown.

Profiled with immunoSEQ multiplex PCR; TCRdb holds only in-frame clones, not every one. The table has 150,000 or so clones, about 87% seen once. Time point described: baseline pretreatment blood. The treatment here: 15 Gy SBRT to primary tumor, nephrectomy 4 weeks later. V gave up 2 bases and J gave up 3 bases; unmatched junction bases: 3. This CDR3 has 15 residues. Germline CDR1 and CDR2: SGHRS and YFSETQ. Sequencing was performed on blood, taken from a patient whose treatment included radiotherapy and nephrectomy. The chain recombines TRBV5-1 with TRBJ2-3; 10 bases are shared with TRBD2. The TCR sequence derives from an older woman with renal cell carcinoma. The CDR3 DNA follows: TGCGCCAGCAGCTTCTCTAGCGGGGGTACAGATACGCAGTATTTT. Protein sequence: CASSFSSGGTDTQYF.